A single sample is the source of the 31 T cell receptor beta chains below, sequenced in a study of blood T cell repertoires in COVID-19. Sequencing was performed with immunoSEQ multiplex PCR; in TCRdb, only in-frame clones are kept and a portion is missing. The sample gives roughly 120,000 clones, less than 85% of which show up once; 0.65% to 0.95% is in the top ten. Sequencing used peripheral blood. Source of these receptors: a human donor with acute or convalescent COVID-19. The donor label of this sample is uncertain.

The J gene is TRBJ1-2, the V gene TRBV6-5; a weak D match, TRBD1 (5 bases). Germline V gene lookup returns CDR1 MNHEY and CDR2 SVGAGI. V was clipped by 6 bases and J by 3 bases, with 14 bases between them. The CDR3 spans 14 residues. The CDR3 here is CASRSLGGDYGYTF. CDR3 nucleotide sequence: TGTGCCAGCAGATCACTCGGGGGGGACTATGGCTACACCTTC.

The chain combines TRBV6-5 with TRBJ2-7, with 8 bases lining up with TRBD1. The CDR3 has 14 amino acids. With 7 bases clipped from V and 3 bases from J, the junction kept 8 bases outside the gene matches. Germline loops: CDR1 MNHEY, CDR2 SVGAGI. The CDR3 DNA reads as TGTGCCAGCACCCAAGGACAGGGCTTCTACGAGCAGTACGTC. It is translated as CASTQGQGFYEQYV.

The chain employs TRBV5-4 and TRBJ2-1, with a tentative D call TRBD1 (6 bases). CDR3 length equals 15 residues. V lost 4 bases and J lost 0, with 11 bases in between. Germline V lookup: CDR1 SGHNT, CDR2 YYREEE (reference sequence). The CDR3 loop reads CASSVGDTSYNEQFF. In DNA form, the CDR3 reads TGTGCCAGCAGCGTGGGGGACACCTCCTACAATGAGCAGTTCTTC. The full variable domain, in which reference TRBV5-4 and TRBJ2-1 provide the parts outside the CDR3, is ETGVTQSPTHLIKTRGQQVTLRCSSQSGHNTVSWYQQALGQGPQFIFQYYREEENGRGNFPPRFSGLQFPNYSSELNVNALELDDSALYLCASSVGDTSYNEQFFGPGTRLTVL.

The chain recombines TRBV11-2 with TRBJ2-5; 7 bases align to TRBD2. CDR3 size: 15 residues. Germline V lookup: CDR1 SGHAT, CDR2 FQNNGV. Germline trimming cut 0 bases from V and 2 bases from J; bases unmatched to any gene: 3. Here the CDR3 DNA reads TGTGCCAGCAGCTTAGACGGACTAGTACAAGAGACCCAGTACTTC. Protein product: CASSLDGLVQETQYF.

The chain has TRBV2 and TRBJ1-5; no reliable D call. The germline V and J ends were trimmed by 4 bases and 1 base, with 8 bases remaining between them. The CDR3 runs to 14 residues. Germline V gives CDR1 SNHLY, CDR2 FYNNEI. DNA for the CDR3: TGTGCCAGCAGTGGTCTTGTCAGCAATCAGCCCCAGCATTTT. This codes for CASSGLVSNQPQHF.

This chain links TRBV3-1 (or the pseudogene TRBV3-2) with TRBJ2-5, with D possibly TRBD1 on 5 matching bases. The germline V gene encodes CDR1 LGHDT and CDR2 YNNKEL (reference sequence). The CDR3 has 13 amino acids. V was pared by 0 bases and J by 7 bases, with 9 bases between. This CDR3 reads CASSQELRGTQYF. CDR3 coding DNA: TGTGCCAGCAGCCAAGAGTTAAGGGGGACCCAGTACTTC.

This rearrangement joins TRBV9 to TRBJ2-1, with 10 bases aligning to TRBD2. V shed 4 bases and J 4 bases; nucleotides not matched to a gene: 5. The germline CDR1 and CDR2 sequences are SGDLS and YYNGEE. The length of the CDR3 is 15 residues. The CDR3 protein is CASSLRLAGYNEQFF. The CDR3 DNA reads as TGTGCCAGCAGCCTCCGACTAGCGGGTTACAATGAGCAGTTCTTC. The variable domain in full, with the rest retrieved from reference TRBV9 and TRBJ2-1, is DSGVTQTPKHLITATGQRVTLRCSPRSGDLSVYWYQQSLDQGLQFLIQYYNGEERAKGNILERFSAQQFPDLHSELNLSSLELGDSALYFCASSLRLAGYNEQFFGPGTRLTVL.

The chain recombines TRBV29-1 with TRBJ1-1; D perhaps matches TRBD1 (6 bases). Germline assignment: CDR1 SQVTM and CDR2 ANQGSEA. The ends were cut back, 3 bases at V and 4 bases at J, with 9 bases in the middle. CDR3 size: 12 residues. This chain's CDR3 is CSVDIGGTEAFF. The CDR3 DNA follows: TGCAGCGTTGATATAGGGGGCACTGAAGCTTTCTTT.

There are a few counts of this clone. The chain couples TRBV18 to TRBJ2-3, with 7 bases lining up with TRBD1. CDR1 and CDR2 (germline): KGHSH, LQKENI. This CDR3 contains 14 residues. With V trimmed by 2 bases and J by 6 bases, 5 bases remained unmatched. CDR3: CASSPDRAADTQYF. DNA of the CDR3: TGTGCCAGCTCACCAGACAGGGCCGCCGATACGCAGTATTTT.

The rearrangement links TRBV6-1 to TRBJ1-2; D gene uncertain. The ends were cut back, 2 bases at V and 4 bases at J, with 5 bases in the middle. Germline CDR1 MNHNS, CDR2 SASEGT. The CDR3 length is 12 residues. The CDR3 DNA sequence: TGTGCCAGCAGTGAAACGGTCTATGGCTACACCTTC. It codes for CASSETVYGYTF.

This chain uses TRBV19 with TRBJ2-5, with D perhaps TRBD2 (6 bases). The CDR3 extends over 14 amino acids. The V end was cut by 4 bases, the J end by 7 bases, with 16 bases between. Germline CDR1 LNHDA, CDR2 SQIVND (reference sequence). In nucleotides, the CDR3 is TGTGCCAGTAGTACTCTGTCGGGGGACTTGACCCAGTACTTC. It translates to CASSTLSGDLTQYF.

The rearrangement joins TRBV12-3 or TRBV12-4 to TRBJ1-5; the match to TRBD1 covers 9 bases. The V segment lost 6 bases and the J segment 12 bases; nucleotides outside the gene matches: 9. The CDR3 loop spans 13 amino acids. The CDR3: CASSEFLGQGQHF. For the CDR3, the DNA is TGTGCCAGCAGCGAATTCCTGGGACAGGGCCAGCATTTT.

The chain has TRBV7-9 and TRBJ1-4; TRBD1 agrees at 7 bases. The CDR3 has 16 amino acids. Germline V gene data show CDR1 as SEHNR and CDR2 as FQNEAQ (reference sequence). Trimming took 0 bases from V and 3 from J; bases not matched to a gene: 4. CDR3 nucleotides: TGTGCCAGCAGCTTAGCAGGCGGGACAGCTAATGAAAAACTGTTTTTT. Residues: CASSLAGGTANEKLFF.

DNA of the CDR3: TGTGCCAGCAGCGCGCAGAACACTGAAGCTTTCTTT. Encoded protein: CASSAQNTEAFF. The chain has TRBV7-9 and TRBJ1-1; D gene ambiguous. Germline-derived CDR1 and CDR2 are SEHNR and FQNEAQ (reference sequence). V gave up 5 bases and J gave up 1 base, with 5 bases separating them. The CDR3 length is 12 residues. Variable domain in full (rest from reference TRBV7-9 and TRBJ1-1): DTGVSQNPRHKITKRGQNVTFRCDPISEHNRLYWYRQTLGQGPEFLTYFQNEAQLEKSRLLSDRFSAERPKGSFSTLEIQRTEQGDSAMYLCASSAQNTEAFFGQGTRLTVV.

This clone was picked up a small number of times. The chain combines TRBV28 with TRBJ2-6, with TRBD2 as a possible D gene (7 bases). Germline CDR1 MDHEN, CDR2 SYDVKM. The CDR3 loop spans 18 amino acids. Trimming removed 5 bases from V and 1 base from J, with 18 bases in between. For the CDR3, the DNA is TGTGCCAGCAGTGCCTGGGGGGGCAACCCATCTGGGGCCAACGTCCTGACTTTC. As protein: CASSAWGGNPSGANVLTF.

The chain joins TRBV2 to TRBJ1-3; 8 bases line up with TRBD1. The CDR3 is 15 residues long. V lost 4 bases, J lost 2 bases, and 4 bases stayed unmatched. Germline V gene lookup returns CDR1 SNHLY and CDR2 FYNNEI. The DNA for the CDR3 is TGTGCCAGCAGTGGTGACAGGGGCACTGGAAACACCATATATTTT. Its protein is CASSGDRGTGNTIYF. The entire variable domain, with the rest obtained from reference TRBV2 and TRBJ1-3, is as follows: EPEVTQTPSHQVTQMGQEVILRCVPISNHLYFYWYRQILGQKVEFLVSFYNNEISEKSEIFDDQFSVERPDGSNFTLKIRSTKLEDSAMYFCASSGDRGTGNTIYFGEGSWLTVV.

V and J are TRBV5-6 and TRBJ2-1; TRBD2 matches at 12 bases. The germline V gene encodes CDR1 SGHDT and CDR2 YYEEEE. The CDR3 covers 15 residues. With 4 bases clipped from V and 6 bases from J, the junction kept 5 bases outside the gene matches. The CDR3 bases are TGTGCCAGCAGCATGGGGACTAGCGGGCTCAATGAGCAGTTCTTC. It translates to CASSMGTSGLNEQFF. The entire variable domain, with the rest obtained from reference TRBV5-6 and TRBJ2-1, is as follows: DAGVTQSPTHLIKTRGQQVTLRCSPKSGHDTVSWYQQALGQGPQFIFQYYEEEERQRGNFPDRFSGHQFPNYSSELNVNALLLGDSALYLCASSMGTSGLNEQFFGPGTRLTVL.

This clone showed up just a few times. The chain recombines TRBV5-6 with TRBJ1-2; no firm D call. Between the trimmed V and J ends, which lost 2 bases and 1 base, there was a span of 9 bases. The germline V gene has CDR1 SGHDT and CDR2 YYEEEE. The CDR3 is 14 amino acids. As DNA, the CDR3 is TGTGCCAGCAGCTTAGACACCTTTAACTATGGCTACACCTTC. Amino acid sequence: CASSLDTFNYGYTF. Variable domain in full (rest from reference TRBV5-6 and TRBJ1-2): DAGVTQSPTHLIKTRGQQVTLRCSPKSGHDTVSWYQQALGQGPQFIFQYYEEEERQRGNFPDRFSGHQFPNYSSELNVNALLLGDSALYLCASSLDTFNYGYTFGSGTRLTVV.

This clone was found a few times. The J gene is TRBJ1-1, the V gene TRBV19, with D possibly matching TRBD1 (5 bases). CDR1 is LNHDA and CDR2 is SQIVND in the germline V gene (reference sequence). V lost 3 bases to trimming and J lost 10 bases, with 12 bases between them. This CDR3 spans 12 amino acids. CDR3 loop: CASSMGGWVAFF. CDR3 nucleotide sequence: TGTGCCAGTAGTATGGGGGGGTGGGTAGCTTTCTTT.

The CDR3 reads CASSPGQGMNSGNTIYF. In DNA, the CDR3 is TGTGCCAGCTCACCAGGGCAGGGGATGAACTCTGGAAACACCATATATTTT. This chain joins TRBV18 and TRBJ1-3; perhaps TRBD1 as D (6 bases). Trimming removed 2 bases at V and 0 bases at J, with 14 bases between. CDR3 length: 17 amino acids. Germline CDR1 reads KGHSH; CDR2 reads LQKENI.

The chain links TRBV6-5 to TRBJ2-5; 9 nucleotides agree with TRBD2. CDR1 is MNHEY, CDR2 SVGAGI, per germline. Trimming took 9 bases from V and 3 from J; bases not matched to a gene: 11. The CDR3 totals 15 residues. In DNA form, the CDR3 reads TGTGCCAGTACTTTGGGACTAGCAAACAAAGAGACCCAGTACTTC. It encodes CASTLGLANKETQYF.

The V and J genes are TRBV11-2 and TRBJ2-2, with 9 positions matching TRBD2. Per the germline V gene, CDR1 is SGHAT and CDR2 is FQNNGV. The ends lost 6 bases at V and 4 bases at J; junction bases unmatched: 3. This CDR3 is built from 14 residues. This chain's CDR3 is CASRGLAATGELFF. The CDR3 region has the DNA TGTGCCAGCAGGGGACTAGCTGCCACCGGGGAGCTGTTTTTT.

This clone has just a few counts. The V and J genes are TRBV7-9 and TRBJ2-5, with D uncertain. This CDR3 spans 12 amino acids. V was pared by 4 bases and J by 2 bases, with 5 bases between. In germline, CDR1 is SEHNR, CDR2 FQNEAQ (reference sequence). The chain's CDR3 is CASSSLQETQYF. The CDR3 bases are TGTGCCAGCAGCTCCTTACAAGAGACCCAGTACTTC.

This clone was recorded at least ten times. The chain employs TRBV11-2 and TRBJ1-6; TRBD1 agrees at 9 bases. This CDR3 contains 14 residues. V shed 5 bases, J shed 9 bases, and the junction held 5 bases outside the gene matches. Germline lookup yields CDR1 SGHAT and CDR2 FQNNGV. Written as DNA, the CDR3 is TGTGCCAGCAGCCTAAGGACAGGGGTTTCACCCCTCCACTTT. Its protein product is CASSLRTGVSPLHF.

As DNA, the CDR3 is TGTGCCAGCAGCTTTGAGGGACAGTTCTCTGGAAACACCATATATTTT. Protein: CASSFEGQFSGNTIYF. The V call is TRBV7-8, the J call TRBJ1-3; 7 nucleotides agree with TRBD1. CDR1 is SGHVS, CDR2 FQNEAQ, per germline. Germline trimming cut 3 bases from V and 0 bases from J; bases unmatched to any gene: 5. CDR3 length: 16 amino acids.

V and J are TRBV18 and TRBJ1-2; D is perhaps TRBD1 (5 bases). V gave up 6 bases and J gave up 2 bases, with 10 bases separating them. The CDR3 extends over 13 amino acids. The V gene's germline CDR1 is KGHSH and CDR2 LQKENI. CDR3 region: CASSEGPNYGYTF. The CDR3 nucleotides read TGTGCCAGCTCGGAGGGACCGAACTATGGCTACACCTTC. The variable domain in full, with the rest retrieved from reference TRBV18 and TRBJ1-2, is NAGVMQNPRHLVRRRGQEARLRCSPMKGHSHVYWYRQLPEEGLKFMVYLQKENIIDESGMPKERFSAEFPKEGPSILRIQQVVRGDSAAYFCASSEGPNYGYTFGSGTRLTVV.

The chain employs TRBV4-1 and TRBJ1-4; 8 bases match TRBD1. Germline V lookup: CDR1 MGHRA, CDR2 YSYEKL. The CDR3 consists of 15 residues. V was pared by 2 bases and J by 5 bases, with 4 bases of the junction left unmatched. Here the CDR3 DNA reads TGCGCCAGCAGCCAACCCAGACAGGGGAATGAAAAACTGTTTTTT. This sequence encodes CASSQPRQGNEKLFF.

The V gene is TRBV7-9, the J gene TRBJ1-2; 10 bases agree with TRBD1. J was trimmed by 2 bases and V by 6 bases; bases with no gene match: 9. The germline V gene has CDR1 SEHNR and CDR2 FQNEAQ (reference sequence). The CDR3 length is 16 residues. CDR3 nucleotides: TGTGCCAGCAGTCGCGAGACAGGGGGCGTGAACTATGGCTACACCTTC. It translates to CASSRETGGVNYGYTF.

This clone was counted once. This rearrangement joins TRBV19 to TRBJ2-6; no clear D gene. CDR3 size: 16 residues. V lost 6 bases to trimming and J lost 1 base, with 13 bases between them. CDR1 and CDR2 from the germline V gene are LNHDA and SQIVND (reference sequence). The CDR3 spells CASRSIQASGANVLTF. The DNA of the CDR3 is TGTGCCAGTAGGTCGATCCAGGCGTCTGGGGCCAACGTCCTGACTTTC.

The V and J genes are TRBV6-5 and TRBJ2-7; possible D gene TRBD2, 5 bases. Between the trimmed V and J ends, which lost 2 bases and 3 bases, there was a span of 11 bases. In germline, CDR1 is MNHEY, CDR2 SVGAGI. CDR3 size: 14 residues. The CDR3 bases are TGTGCCAGCAGTTACGCGGGCCTACACTACGAGCAGTACGTC. Protein sequence: CASSYAGLHYEQYV.

V is TRBV14 and J is TRBJ1-6, with 9 bases fitting TRBD1. The CDR3 is 14 amino acids. Trimming at V came to 4 bases and at J to 6 bases, leaving 1 base not matched to a gene. Germline loops: CDR1 SGHDN, CDR2 FVKESK. The CDR3 DNA reads as TGTGCCAGCAGCCGGACAGGGGCTAATTCACCCCTCCACTTT. It yields the protein CASSRTGANSPLHF.